This T cell receptor beta chain was documented in a study of early T cells in non-severe SARS-CoV-2 infection. For the study at large: The sequenced material was bulk RNA from unsorted whole blood, and its chains were unpaired.

Study-wide results and caveats: The matching step, a VDJdb search, favored anti-spike CD8 responses and missed private and CD4 specificities.

The library protocol tagged individual cDNA molecules with unique molecular identifiers. TCRdb processed the 5' RACE reads anew with MiXCR; each CDR3 protein has one entry. The table lists tens of thousands of distinct CDR3 sequences, 9% to 13% of them singletons, with roughly 3% in the top ten. In regard to this clonotype: Its target is not known.

CDR1 and CDR2 (germline): SNHLY, FYNNEI. The CDR3 extends over 11 amino acids. The V end was cut by 11 bases, the J end by 2 bases, with 9 bases between. The rearrangement links TRBV2 to TRBJ1-2, with D tentatively TRBD1 (6 bases). Specimen: whole blood. This TCR derives from an adult who was a healthcare worker with PCR-confirmed SARS-CoV-2 infection or an uninfected control (not recorded which). The CDR3 DNA reads TGTGCCCAACAGGGAAACTATGGCTACACCTTC. Its protein product is CAQQGNYGYTF.